Following are 23 T cell receptor beta chains from one sample sequenced in a study of long-term antiretroviral therapy in people with HIV. At the survey level, the v3.0 immunoSEQ assay was run. TCRdb's table, derived via immunoSEQ multiplex PCR, lists solely in-frame clones and lacks some. The sample has 20,000 to 25,000 clones, around 82% seen once; the top ten hold about 5.3%. The sequences come from unsorted PBMCs, collected 0.5 years after starting antiretroviral therapy. The receptors come from a woman between 35 and 50 years old with HIV.

CDR3 DNA sequence: TGTGCCAGCAGCGCCGGGACAGCCTCCAATTCACCCCTCCACTTT. Its protein is CASSAGTASNSPLHF. The rearrangement joins TRBV25-1 to TRBJ1-6, with TRBD1 matching over 7 bases. CDR3 size: 15 residues. Germline V gene lookup returns CDR1 MGHDK and CDR2 SYGVNS. V was pared by 6 bases and J by 7 bases, with 9 bases of the junction left unmatched.

This clone has only one observation. The rearrangement links TRBV7-3 to TRBJ1-4; D remains unclear. Per germline, CDR1 SGHTA and CDR2 FQGTGA. This CDR3 has 13 residues. With 1 base removed from V and 7 bases from J, the gap between germline ends came to 7 bases. This CDR3 is CASSLRVGEKLFF. DNA of the CDR3: TGTGCCAGCAGCTTAAGGGTGGGTGAAAAACTGTTTTTT. The entire variable domain, with the rest obtained from reference TRBV7-3 and TRBJ1-4, is as follows: GAGVSQTPSNKVTEKGKYVELRCDPISGHTALYWYRQSLGQGPEFLIYFQGTGAADDSGLPNDRFFAVRPEGSVSTLKIQRTERGDSAVYLCASSLRVGEKLFFGSGTQLSVL.

This clone appeared once. The gene calls are TRBV6-5 and TRBJ2-7, with D perhaps TRBD1 (6 bases). The CDR3 contains 14 residues. V was shortened by 2 bases and J by 3 bases, with 11 bases between the two germline ends. Per germline, CDR1 MNHEY and CDR2 SVGAGI. The CDR3 DNA sequence: TGTGCCAGCAGTTACGCAGGGGAGTTCTACGAGCAGTACTTC. This translates into CASSYAGEFYEQYF.

The rearrangement joins TRBV5-6 to TRBJ2-3, with D tentatively TRBD2 (5 bases). The length of the CDR3 is 13 residues. Germline values: CDR1 SGHDT, CDR2 YYEEEE. Trimming took 2 bases from V and 8 from J, leaving 12 bases between them. The CDR3 DNA reads as TGTGCCAGCAGCTTCCTAGCAGCCGGTACGCAGTATTTT. Amino acids: CASSFLAAGTQYF.

The chain links TRBV30 to TRBJ2-5, with D tentatively TRBD2 (5 bases). Germline V gene sequence: CDR1 GTSNPN, CDR2 SVGIG (reference sequence). Between the trimmed V and J ends, which lost 0 bases and 7 bases, there was a span of 9 bases. The CDR3 runs to 12 residues. In DNA, the CDR3 is TGTGCCTGGAGTGTAACCGGAGGGACCCAGTACTTC. This encodes CAWSVTGGTQYF.

This clone was picked up one time. V usage is TRBV9 and J usage is TRBJ2-7; TRBD1 matches 10 bases. This CDR3 is 15 amino acids long. Germline V gene lookup returns CDR1 SGDLS and CDR2 YYNGEE. The V and J ends lost 2 bases and 4 bases, in that order; junction bases with no gene match: 6. The CDR3 loop is CASSVNPGQGYEQYF. CDR3 nucleotide sequence: TGTGCCAGCAGCGTTAATCCGGGACAGGGGTACGAGCAGTACTTC.

CDR3 coding DNA: TGTGCCACCAGCAGAGGTCTTGGGGGGATCTATGGCTACACCTTC. Its translation: CATSRGLGGIYGYTF. The chain combines TRBV15 with TRBJ1-2; D perhaps matches TRBD1 (5 bases). This CDR3 contains 15 residues. Germline loops: CDR1 LNHNV, CDR2 YYDKDF (reference sequence). V was trimmed by 1 base and J by 4 bases, leaving 13 bases between them.

This clone has only a few counts. The V and J genes are TRBV15 and TRBJ2-7, with D unclear. The CDR3 length is 13 residues. V was trimmed by 3 bases and J by 1 base, leaving 7 bases between them. The germline V gene has CDR1 LNHNV and CDR2 YYDKDF (reference sequence). The CDR3 here is CATSRDESYEQYF. CDR3 nucleotides: TGTGCCACCAGCAGGGACGAGTCCTACGAGCAGTACTTC.

The CDR3 nucleotides read TGTGCCAGCAGCCAAGGGACTAGCGGGGGCCCTTACAATGAGCAGTTCTTC. It encodes CASSQGTSGGPYNEQFF. The V call is TRBV4-2, the J call TRBJ2-1; TRBD2 agrees at 13 bases. The CDR3 covers 17 residues. The germline V gene encodes CDR1 LGHNA and CDR2 YNFKEQ. V lost 1 base and J lost 4; bases outside the gene matches: 4.

The gene calls are TRBV28 and TRBJ2-4; D perhaps matches TRBD1 (6 bases). The CDR3 sequence is 15 residues long. V gave up 4 bases and J gave up 9 bases, with 19 bases separating them. Germline lookup yields CDR1 MDHEN and CDR2 SYDVKM. CDR3 sequence reads: CASSSQQTGVGIQYF. The CDR3 region has the DNA TGTGCCAGCAGTTCCCAACAGACAGGCGTGGGCATTCAGTACTTC. Using reference TRBV28 and TRBJ2-4 for the parts outside the CDR3, the full variable domain is DVKVTQSSRYLVKRTGEKVFLECVQDMDHENMFWYRQDPGLGLRLIYFSYDVKMKEKGDIPEGYSVSREKKERFSLILESASTNQTSMYLCASSSQQTGVGIQYFGAGTRLSVL.

The genes are TRBV15 and TRBJ1-3, with D uncertain. The germline gives CDR1 LNHNV, CDR2 YYDKDF (reference sequence). This CDR3 region has 15 residues. V was cut by 5 bases and J by 0 bases, with 11 bases left in between. CDR3 DNA: TGTGCCACCAGCTCAAGCAGGTTCTCTGGAAACACCATATATTTT. As protein: CATSSSRFSGNTIYF.

The DNA of the CDR3 is TGTGCCAGCAGCCTACCGGGACAGGGGGCCCGAGGCTACACCTTC. Translating gives CASSLPGQGARGYTF. J is TRBJ1-2 and V is TRBV5-5; 12 nucleotides match TRBD1. CDR3 size: 15 residues. CDR1 and CDR2 from the germline V gene are SGHKS and YYEKEE (reference sequence). V shed 4 bases, J shed 8 bases, and the junction held 9 bases outside the gene matches.

J is TRBJ1-4 and V is TRBV9, with D possibly being TRBD1 (5 bases). V was shortened by 4 bases and J by 4 bases, with 14 bases between the two germline ends. Per the germline V gene, CDR1 is SGDLS and CDR2 is YYNGEE. The CDR3 totals 15 residues. CDR3 in DNA: TGTGCCAGCAGCCCCCAGGGTAGCATTAATGAAAAACTGTTTTTT. It specifies CASSPQGSINEKLFF.

This CDR3 reads CASSVGQGPYYEQYF. As DNA, the CDR3 is TGTGCCAGCAGCGTGGGACAGGGGCCCTACTACGAGCAGTACTTC. This rearrangement joins TRBV9 to TRBJ2-7; 10 positions agree with TRBD1. The CDR3 is 15 amino acids. V lost 2 bases and J lost 3; bases outside the gene matches: 5. Germline V CDR1 and CDR2: SGDLS, YYNGEE.

This clone was counted a few times. The J gene is TRBJ2-2, the V gene TRBV19, with D possibly TRBD1 on 6 matching bases. Germline V lookup: CDR1 LNHDA, CDR2 SQIVND (reference sequence). V was clipped by 4 bases and J by 4 bases, with 10 bases between them. CDR3 length: 14 amino acids. DNA of the CDR3: TGTGCCAGTAGTAACGGACAGACCACCGGGGAGCTGTTTTTT. Protein sequence: CASSNGQTTGELFF.

This chain joins TRBV7-8 and TRBJ2-5; 11 bases align to TRBD1. The CDR3 length is 14 residues. V lost 5 bases, J lost 5 bases, and 4 bases stayed unmatched. Per the germline V gene, CDR1 is SGHVS and CDR2 is FQNEAQ. The CDR3 DNA follows: TGTGCCAGCAGCCGCCGGACAGGGGGCGAGACCCAGTACTTC. Protein: CASSRRTGGETQYF. Full variable domain (outside the CDR3, taken from reference TRBV7-8 and TRBJ2-5): GAGVSQSPRYKVAKRGQDVALRCDPISGHVSLFWYQQALGQGPEFLTYFQNEAQLDKSGLPSDRFFAERPEGSVSTLKIQRTQQEDSAVYLCASSRRTGGETQYFGPGTRLLVL.

This clone was picked up a small number of times. The V call is TRBV7-2, the J call TRBJ2-7; D tentatively reads TRBD1 or TRBD2 (5 bases each). With 2 bases removed from V and 1 base from J, the gap between germline ends came to 24 bases. The CDR3 has 19 amino acids. Germline V gene sequence: CDR1 SGHTA, CDR2 FQGNSA. CDR3 sequence: CASSLPWAGSLGWSYEQYF. DNA for the CDR3: TGTGCCAGCAGCTTACCTTGGGCAGGGAGTCTTGGTTGGTCCTACGAGCAGTACTTC.

This chain connects TRBV6-6 to TRBJ2-6, with D hard to call. The CDR3 has 15 amino acids. Germline V gene sequence: CDR1 MNHNY, CDR2 SVGAGI (reference sequence). V lost 4 bases and J 1 base, leaving 8 bases between the germline ends. The CDR3 bases are TGTGCCAGCAGTTCACAGCTTTCTGGGGCCAACGTCCTGACTTTC. This gives the protein CASSSQLSGANVLTF.

The rearrangement links TRBV2 to TRBJ2-7; the D is unclear. The CDR3 has 15 residues. From germline, CDR1 is SNHLY and CDR2 FYNNEI. The germline V and J ends were trimmed by 0 bases and 3 bases, with 12 bases remaining between them. The CDR3 DNA follows: TGTGCCAGCAGTGAAGCGCTTCAGTATTTCTACGAGCAGTACTTC. It encodes CASSEALQYFYEQYF. The full variable domain, rest sourced from reference TRBV2 and TRBJ2-7, is EPEVTQTPSHQVTQMGQEVILRCVPISNHLYFYWYRQILGQKVEFLVSFYNNEISEKSEIFDDQFSVERPDGSNFTLKIRSTKLEDSAMYFCASSEALQYFYEQYFGPGTRLTVT.

The DNA for the CDR3 is TGTGCCAGCAGTTTTGGGGGGAGGGGCTACACCTTC. Translation gives CASSFGGRGYTF. The rearrangement uses TRBV28 and TRBJ1-2, with a weak D call TRBD1 (5 bases). Germline CDR1 and CDR2: MDHEN and SYDVKM. The germline V and J ends were trimmed by 3 bases and 8 bases, with 10 bases remaining between them. The CDR3 runs to 12 residues.

The CDR3 region is CASSQVWQRGAGELFF. The CDR3 coding sequence is TGCGCCAGCAGCCAAGTTTGGCAGCGAGGGGCCGGGGAGCTGTTTTTT. This sequence joins TRBV4-3 and TRBJ2-2; D is possibly TRBD1 or TRBD2 (5 bases each). The CDR3 sequence is 16 residues long. Per germline, CDR1 LGHNA and CDR2 YSLEER. V was clipped by 1 base and J by 6 bases, with 15 bases between them.

This chain uses TRBV6-1 with TRBJ2-7; the D gene could be TRBD1 or TRBD2 (6 bases each). This CDR3 is built from 14 residues. Trimming shortened V by 6 bases and J by 7 bases, and 19 bases separated the two germline ends. Germline V CDR1 and CDR2: MNHNS, SASEGT. The CDR3 sequence is CASRPQGLRKEQYF. For the CDR3, the DNA is TGTGCCAGCAGGCCACAGGGACTTAGGAAGGAGCAGTACTTC.

The chain couples TRBV29-1 to TRBJ2-1; 8 bases fit TRBD2. Germline loops: CDR1 SQVTM, CDR2 ANQGSEA. The CDR3 contains 13 residues. With V trimmed by 7 bases and J by 8 bases, 10 bases remained unmatched. CDR3 in amino acids: CSGDRGGPDEQFF. For the CDR3, the DNA is TGCAGCGGGGATCGGGGGGGCCCTGATGAGCAGTTCTTC.